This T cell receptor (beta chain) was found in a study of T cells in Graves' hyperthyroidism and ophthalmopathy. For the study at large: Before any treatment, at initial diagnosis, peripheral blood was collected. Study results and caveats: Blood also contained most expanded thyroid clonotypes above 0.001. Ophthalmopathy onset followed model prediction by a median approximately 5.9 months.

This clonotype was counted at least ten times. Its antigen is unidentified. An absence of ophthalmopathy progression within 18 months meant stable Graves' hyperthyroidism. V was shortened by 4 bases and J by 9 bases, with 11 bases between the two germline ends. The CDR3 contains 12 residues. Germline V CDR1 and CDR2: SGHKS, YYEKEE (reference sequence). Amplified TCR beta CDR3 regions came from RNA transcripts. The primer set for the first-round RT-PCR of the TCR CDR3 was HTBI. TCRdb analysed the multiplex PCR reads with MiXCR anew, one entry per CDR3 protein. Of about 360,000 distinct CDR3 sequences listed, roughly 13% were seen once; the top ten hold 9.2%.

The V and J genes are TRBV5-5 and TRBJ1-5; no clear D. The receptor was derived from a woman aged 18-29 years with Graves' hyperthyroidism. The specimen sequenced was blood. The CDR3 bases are TGTGCCAGCAGCCCGACCGGAGGGCCCCAGCATTTT. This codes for CASSPTGGPQHF.